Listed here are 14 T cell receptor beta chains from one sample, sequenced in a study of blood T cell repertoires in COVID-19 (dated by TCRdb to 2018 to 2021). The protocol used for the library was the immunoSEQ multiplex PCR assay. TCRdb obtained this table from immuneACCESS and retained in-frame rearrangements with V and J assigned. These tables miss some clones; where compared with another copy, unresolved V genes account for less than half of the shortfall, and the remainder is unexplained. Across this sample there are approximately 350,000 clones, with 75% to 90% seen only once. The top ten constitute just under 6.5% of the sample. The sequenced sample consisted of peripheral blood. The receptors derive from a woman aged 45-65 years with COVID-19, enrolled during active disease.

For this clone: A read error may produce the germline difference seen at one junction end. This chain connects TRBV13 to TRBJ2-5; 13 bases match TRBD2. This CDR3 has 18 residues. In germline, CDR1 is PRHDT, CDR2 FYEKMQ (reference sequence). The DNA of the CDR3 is TGTGCCAGCGGCTTAGTGACGGGGACTAGCGGGAAACAAGAGACCCAGTACTTC. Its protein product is CASGLVTGTSGKQETQYF.

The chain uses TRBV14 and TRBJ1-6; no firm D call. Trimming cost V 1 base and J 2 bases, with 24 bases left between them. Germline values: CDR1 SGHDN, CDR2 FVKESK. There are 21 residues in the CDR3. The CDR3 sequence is CASSQAWNPHYLLAYNSPLHF. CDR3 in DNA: TGTGCCAGCAGCCAAGCGTGGAATCCGCACTATTTACTAGCCTATAATTCACCCCTCCACTTT.

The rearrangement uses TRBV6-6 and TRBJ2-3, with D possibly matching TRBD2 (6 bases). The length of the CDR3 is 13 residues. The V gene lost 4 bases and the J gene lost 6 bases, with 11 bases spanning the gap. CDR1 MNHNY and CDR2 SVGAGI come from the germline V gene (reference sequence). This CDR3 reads CASSLLATDTQYF. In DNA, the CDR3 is TGTGCCAGCAGTTTACTAGCTACGGATACGCAGTATTTT.

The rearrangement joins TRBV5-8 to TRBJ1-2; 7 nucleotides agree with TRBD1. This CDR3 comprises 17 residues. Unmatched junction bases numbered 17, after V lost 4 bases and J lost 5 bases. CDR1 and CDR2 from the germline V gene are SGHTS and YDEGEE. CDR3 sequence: CASSQQGLVRSLYGYTF. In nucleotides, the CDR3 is TGTGCCAGCAGCCAACAGGGGTTGGTAAGATCCCTTTATGGCTACACCTTC.

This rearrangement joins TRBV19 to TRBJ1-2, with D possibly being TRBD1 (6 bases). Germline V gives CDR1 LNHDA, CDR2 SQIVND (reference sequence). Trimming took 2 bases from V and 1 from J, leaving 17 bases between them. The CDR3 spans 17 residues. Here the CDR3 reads CASSIRGGLGRNYGYTF. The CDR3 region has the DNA TGTGCCAGTAGTATACGAGGGGGATTAGGGCGTAACTATGGCTACACCTTC.

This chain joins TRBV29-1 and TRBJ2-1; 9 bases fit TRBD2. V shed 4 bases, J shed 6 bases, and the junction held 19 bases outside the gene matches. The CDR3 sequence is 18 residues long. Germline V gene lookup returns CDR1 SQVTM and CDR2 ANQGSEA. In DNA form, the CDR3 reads TGCAGCGTTGGGGGTCGACATCTTCTAGCGGGAAGGGTCAATGAGCAGTTCTTC. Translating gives CSVGGRHLLAGRVNEQFF.

The chain's CDR3 is CASSTGQGAYEQYF. The CDR3 DNA sequence: TGTGCCAGCAGTACGGGACAGGGGGCCTACGAGCAGTACTTC. The rearrangement uses TRBV6-5 and TRBJ2-7; 11 bases fit TRBD1. There are 14 residues in the CDR3. Unmatched junction bases numbered 2, after V lost 5 bases and J lost 2 bases. The germline gives CDR1 MNHEY, CDR2 SVGAGI.

The chain's CDR3 is CASSATRGTGGSGNTIYF. The DNA of the CDR3 is TGTGCCAGCAGCGCCACCCGGGGGACAGGGGGCTCTGGAAACACCATATATTTT. The rearrangement uses TRBV9 and TRBJ1-3, with 11 bases identical to TRBD1. The J segment lost 0 bases and the V segment lost 3 bases, leaving 8 bases of the junction unmatched. Germline CDR1 and CDR2: SGDLS and YYNGEE. The CDR3 is made up of 18 amino acids.

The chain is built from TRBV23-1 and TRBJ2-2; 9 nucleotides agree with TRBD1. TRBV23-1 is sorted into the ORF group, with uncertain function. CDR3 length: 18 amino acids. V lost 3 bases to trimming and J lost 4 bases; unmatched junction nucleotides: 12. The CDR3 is CASSQPTGTGLGTGELFF. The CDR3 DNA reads TGCGCCAGCAGTCAGCCGACCGGGACAGGGTTGGGCACCGGGGAGCTGTTTTTT.

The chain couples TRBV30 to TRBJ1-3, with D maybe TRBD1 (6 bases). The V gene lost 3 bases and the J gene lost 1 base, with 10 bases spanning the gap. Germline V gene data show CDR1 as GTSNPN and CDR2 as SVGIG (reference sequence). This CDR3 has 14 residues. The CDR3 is CAWSEGGSGNTIYF. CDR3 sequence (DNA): TGTGCCTGGAGCGAAGGGGGATCTGGAAACACCATATATTTT.

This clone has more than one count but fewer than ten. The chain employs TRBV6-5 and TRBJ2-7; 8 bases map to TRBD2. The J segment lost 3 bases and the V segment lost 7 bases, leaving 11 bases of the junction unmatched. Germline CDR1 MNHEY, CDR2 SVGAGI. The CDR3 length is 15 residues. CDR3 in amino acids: CASTTRTSGNYEQYF. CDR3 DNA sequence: TGTGCCAGCACGACGCGAACTAGCGGAAACTACGAGCAGTACTTC.

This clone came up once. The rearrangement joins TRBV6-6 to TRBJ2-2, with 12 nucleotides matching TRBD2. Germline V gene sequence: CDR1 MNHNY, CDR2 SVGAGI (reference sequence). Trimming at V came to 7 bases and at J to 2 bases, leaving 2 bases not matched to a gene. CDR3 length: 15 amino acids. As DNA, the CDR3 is TGTGCCAGCAATGGACTAGCGGGAAACACCGGGGAGCTGTTTTTT. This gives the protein CASNGLAGNTGELFF.

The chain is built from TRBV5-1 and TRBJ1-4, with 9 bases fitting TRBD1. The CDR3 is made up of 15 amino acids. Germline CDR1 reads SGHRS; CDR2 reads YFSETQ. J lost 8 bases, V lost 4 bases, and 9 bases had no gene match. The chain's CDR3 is CASSQSQGAGEKLFF. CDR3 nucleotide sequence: TGCGCCAGCAGCCAATCACAGGGGGCTGGCGAAAAACTGTTTTTT.

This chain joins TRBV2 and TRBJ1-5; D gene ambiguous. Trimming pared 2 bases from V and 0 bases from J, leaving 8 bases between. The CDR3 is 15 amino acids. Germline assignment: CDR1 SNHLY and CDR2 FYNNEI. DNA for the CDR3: TGTGCCAGCAGTGAACTCTTATTTAGCAATCAGCCCCAGCATTTT. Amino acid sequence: CASSELLFSNQPQHF.